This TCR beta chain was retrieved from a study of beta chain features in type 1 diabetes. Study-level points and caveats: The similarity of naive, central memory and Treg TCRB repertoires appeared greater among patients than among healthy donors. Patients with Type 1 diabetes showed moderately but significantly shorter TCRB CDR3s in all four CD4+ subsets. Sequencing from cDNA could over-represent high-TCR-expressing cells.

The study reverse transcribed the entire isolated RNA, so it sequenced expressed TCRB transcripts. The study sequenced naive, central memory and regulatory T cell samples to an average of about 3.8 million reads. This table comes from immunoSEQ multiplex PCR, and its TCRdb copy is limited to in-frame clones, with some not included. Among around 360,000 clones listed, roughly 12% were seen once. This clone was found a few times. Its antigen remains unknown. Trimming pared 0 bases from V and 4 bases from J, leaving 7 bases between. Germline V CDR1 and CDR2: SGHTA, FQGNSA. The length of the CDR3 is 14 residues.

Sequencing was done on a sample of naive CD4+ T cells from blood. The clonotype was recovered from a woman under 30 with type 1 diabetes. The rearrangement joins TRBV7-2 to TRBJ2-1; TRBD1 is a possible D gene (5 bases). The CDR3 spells CASSLATEYNEQFF. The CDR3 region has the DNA TGTGCCAGCAGCTTAGCGACAGAATACAATGAGCAGTTCTTC.